This record looks at one TCR beta chain sequence and its context. Its specificity is unknown. The sample comes from a study of shared clonotypes between healthy human individuals. Study-level information: CD8 memory received one plate per donor, CD8 naive two, CD4 memory three and CD4 naive three. Findings and caveats of the study: The represented genetic and exposure-history diversity was limited by the small number of donors. Blood was the sole source, and tissue repertoires probably differ.

Libraries were prepared by immunoSEQ multiplex PCR; TCRdb keeps only in-frame clonotypes and omits some of them. The data hold approximately 2.1 million clones, with approximately 95% observed a single time. Investigators divided CD4+ cells into CD45RA+ naive and CD45RA-negative memory subsets. Per the germline V gene, CDR1 is MGHDK and CDR2 is SYGVNS. This CDR3 spans 13 amino acids. V dropped 10 bases and J dropped 6; count of bases not matched to a gene: 11. Sequencing was done on a sample of naive CD4+ T cells from PBMCs. Documented subset: CD45RA+ positively selected. This clonotype originated in a man aged 18 to 30 in good health. Some clones in this sample may be carry-over from other donors' samples. The chain links TRBV25-1 to TRBJ2-7, with TRBD1 matching over 8 bases. The CDR3 loop is CATSDRAVSEQYF. The CDR3 DNA reads as TGTGCCACTTCGGACAGGGCCGTGTCCGAGCAGTACTTC.